This T cell receptor beta chain emerged from a study of T cell repertoires in cytomegalovirus infection. Study background: The study used recently identified HLA-C-restricted and well-studied HLA-B-restricted CMV epitopes. Indications came from public TCR beta signatures; they pointed to CMV infection and to a matching HLA type. Overall study findings and caveats: Adding up the frequency of public TCR beta families identified people who carried CMV plus the relevant HLA.

As concerns this clonotype: Antigen unknown.

The germline V gene encodes CDR1 LNHDA and CDR2 SQIVND (reference sequence). Trimming removed 0 bases from V and 5 bases from J, with 13 bases in between. The CDR3 covers 15 residues. TCRdb processed the reads anew with MiXCR; each CDR3 protein has one entry. The sample contains 750,000 to 900,000 distinct CDR3 sequences, just under 30% of which appear only once. The receptor was isolated from a human donor in good health (CMV status not recorded). Some clones in this sample may be carry-over from other donors' samples. Specimen: cultured CD8+ T cells from PBMCs, collected from culture after CMV antigen stimulation. This rearrangement joins TRBV19 to TRBJ2-5; D is uncertain. The CDR3 loop reads CASSIEYVVDETQYF. The CDR3 DNA sequence: TGTGCCAGTAGTATAGAGTACGTGGTGGACGAGACCCAGTACTTC.